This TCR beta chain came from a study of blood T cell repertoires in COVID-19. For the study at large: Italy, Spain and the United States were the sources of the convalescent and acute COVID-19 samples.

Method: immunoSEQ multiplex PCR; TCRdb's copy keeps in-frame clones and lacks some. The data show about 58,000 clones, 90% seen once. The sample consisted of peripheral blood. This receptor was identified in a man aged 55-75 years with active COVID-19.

CDR3 amino acids: CATSRDRVGTGVNNEQFF. CDR3 DNA: TGTGCCACCAGCAGAGATCGGGTGGGGACAGGGGTTAACAATGAGCAGTTCTTC. The V call is TRBV15, the J call TRBJ2-1, with TRBD1 identical over 10 bases. CDR3 length: 18 amino acids. V shed 0 bases and J 5 bases; nucleotides not matched to a gene: 10. CDR1 is LNHNV and CDR2 is YYDKDF in the germline V gene (reference sequence). The variable domain in full, with the rest retrieved from reference TRBV15 and TRBJ2-1, is DAMVIQNPRYQVTQFGKPVTLSCSQTLNHNVMYWYQQKSSQAPKLLFHYYDKDFNNEADTPDNFQSRRPNTSFCFLDIRSPGLGDTAMYLCATSRDRVGTGVNNEQFFGPGTRLTVL.